The source of this T cell receptor (beta chain) is a study of T-cell memory formation after mild COVID-19 (dated by TCRdb to the early 2020s). Concerning the study at large: TCR sequence clusters from the two donors were largely donor specific. In two donors, T-cell clones that expanded and contracted after mild COVID-19 were followed by sequencing TCRalpha and TCRbeta repertoires longitudinally. Two young, previously healthy adult volunteers, one female and one male, were included in the cohort. General conclusions and limits of the study: The detection of some responding clones in pre-infection memory suggests that pre-existing cross-reactive memory T cells joined the SARS-CoV-2 response. The study covered only a couple of mild cases, and larger cohorts including severe cases with pre-infection samples were considered necessary. The second-wave clones that peaked on day 37 were not confirmed to be SARS-CoV-2 specific. Contracting CD4+ clones were located mainly in the CM and EM memory subsets, whereas CD8+ clones were found to be enriched in EMRA. From day 15 to 85, contracting clones showed balanced CD4/CD8 phenotypes, whereas a second wave of clones that expanded from day 15 to 37 leaned towards CD4+.

The CDR3 spans 12 residues, from the cysteine through the phenylalanine. Only the CDR3 region is kept as DNA, spanning 36 bases read in frame from base 1. Sequences DFQATT (CDR1) and SNEGSKA (CDR2) are obtained from the germline V gene (reference sequence). V trim: 8 bases; J trim: 4 bases; unmatched bases: 4. A word on this clonotype: There is no known antigen for this receptor. The record has no base qualities; no much larger clone is one base away.

PBMCs were isolated by Ficoll-Paque density gradient centrifugation. Sequencing was performed on an Illumina NovaSeq 6000. TCRalpha and TCRbeta cDNA libraries were built by 5'RACE with constant-segment primers, adding sample barcodes and unique molecular identifiers. Trizol reagent was used to extract RNA from every sample. The libraries were amplified in two PCR steps, and the second step added a second sample barcode and Illumina TruSeq adapters. Sequencing of libraries was performed on an Illumina NovaSeq with 2 x 150 bp paired-end reads. The study's own analysis went as follows. With migec v1.2.7, reads were demultiplexed and then collapsed into UMI-guided consensus sequences. Using mixcr v2.1.11, UMI consensuses were aligned to TRA and TRB V and J templates and then assembled into clonotypes. A clonotype was counted as expanded or contracted only when both edgeR and NoisET called the clonotype significant, with the noise models trained on biological replicates. For edgeR calls, a false discovery rate-adjusted p below 0.01 and a log2 fold-change threshold of 1 were applied. PCA with hierarchical clustering of max-normalized trajectories of the 1000 most abundant clonotypes was used as exploratory dynamics analysis. Separately sequenced CD4+ and CD8+ repertoires were used to assign a CD4 or CD8 phenotype to each responding clone. Using fastp trimming at Q25 and MiXCR clonotype assembly, TCRdb reanalyzed the public sequencing data and kept in-frame beta chains. Rows merge per CDR3 protein into single entries with the most common DNA and genes. The authors' filters were not applied to this entry. The sample profile shows almost 350,000 distinct CDR3 sequences; 20% to 25% of them were found once. The ten largest clones take up roughly 21% of the sample.

The chain is encoded by TRBV20-1 joined to TRBJ2-3, and 9 junction bases match TRBD1. The receptor was derived from a man between 18 and 35 years old who had mild COVID-19 (a few samples of this study predate the infection). The sample titles of this study are shuffled in the database, so cell type and time point are left out; the donor was told from shared clones. The material sequenced was PBMCs or a T cell subset sorted from them (not recorded which). DNA sequence: TGCAGTCCCCGGACAGGGGCAGATACGCAGTATTTT. This is translated as CSPRTGADTQYF.